A single sample gave rise to the 4 T cell receptor beta chains below, sequenced in a study of T cells expressing NK-cell markers (dated by TCRdb to the early 2020s). The library was produced with 5' RACE. Data came from an Illumina HiSeq 2000. Reads reprocessed by TCRdb are summarized as one entry per CDR3 protein sequence, and DNA is absent. The record for this sample contains 300,000 to 450,000 distinct CDR3 sequences. The ten largest make up roughly 5.2% of the sample. What was sequenced was blood T cells: a sorted CD56 or NKG2C T cell subset, CD4+ or CD8+ T cells, or bulk PBMC T cells (not recorded which). These receptors came from a man aged 18-70 years in good health.

This chain connects TRBV11-1 to TRBJ2-1; without DNA, the TCRdb call of TRBD1 cannot be checked. CDR3 length: 15 amino acids. Germline CDR1 and CDR2: SGHAT and FQDESV (reference sequence). CDR3 sequence: CASSLPPPSDNEQFF.

The chain combines TRBV28 with TRBJ2-7; as DNA is missing, the TRBD1 call by TCRdb cannot be tested. This CDR3 is built from 14 residues. The germline V gene encodes CDR1 MDHEN and CDR2 SYDVKM. The CDR3 protein is CASRGAGAGYEQYF.

The chain carries TRBV28 and TRBJ2-1; TCRdb's D call, TRBD2, is unchecked because there is no DNA. From germline, CDR1 is MDHEN and CDR2 SYDVKM. CDR3 size: 14 residues. The CDR3 sequence is CASSPHAERRSPFF.

The rearrangement links TRBV4-2 to TRBJ1-4; TCRdb selects TRBD1, and the lack of DNA leaves this call unchecked. This CDR3 has 16 amino acids. Germline CDR1 is LGHNA and CDR2 is YNFKEQ. The CDR3 here is CASSQEGTATNEKLFF.